A selection of T cell receptor beta chains follows, all from one sample in a study of T cell repertoires in cytomegalovirus infection. Their antigens are not known. TCRdb reanalysed the reads using MiXCR and keeps one entry per CDR3 protein. The sample records fewer than 850,000 distinct CDR3 sequences, 25% to 30% being singletons. The sequenced sample was cultured CD8+ T cells from PBMCs, obtained from culture after CMV antigen stimulation. The receptors derive from a human donor in good health (CMV status not recorded). Some clones in this sample may be carry-over from other donors' samples. Both conserved end residues are part of each CDR3. Only part of the rows carry a size: once, few, many, or a class if the clone is expanded.

v_gene | abundance | CDR3aa
TRBV7-9 | - | CASSSTGASAQPQHF
TRBV4-1 | - | CASSHPRAGDSQETQYF
TRBV10-3 | few | CAISESEEQFF
TRBV4-1 | - | CASSQGALAKDTQYF
TRBV14 | - | CASSQERRRGYTF
TRBV6-4 | - | CASSDFREQFF
TRBV28 | - | CATLAANTGELFF
TRBV25-1 | once | CASSESFGEETQYF
TRBV15 | - | CATSREGGVNSPLHF
TRBV4-1 | - | CASSQAGTVYGYTF
TRBV4-3 | - | CASSHRDFSGANVLTF
TRBV4-1 | - | CASSQDMIAFF
TRBV2 | - | CASSTPGSAADGYTF
TRBV7-8 | many | CASSFRPPNEQFF
TRBV6-5 | few | CASSYLGTSQETQYF
TRBV12-3/TRBV12-4 | few | CASSFGDRGGVDTEAFF
TRBV6-1 | few | CASGRQGADEKLFF
TRBV2 | many | CASTEGGLAGGLYNEQFF
TRBV20-1 | - | CSARGVTSGEYEQFF
TRBV7-2 | many | CASSLNRGLWEQYF
TRBV12-3/TRBV12-4 | few | CASSRAGSTEAFF
TRBV28 | - | CAGKRGNSPLHF
TRBV10-3 | - | CAISEFGTGADNEQFF
TRBV4-3 | - | CASSPPGPIGAGELFF
TRBV5-4 | few | CASSNQLGYNSPLHF
TRBV7-2 | many | CASSEQDGGTGELFF
TRBV28 | - | CASIPVDRNSPLHF
TRBV6-2/TRBV6-3 | few | CASSYGSLYNEQFF